Each of the 10 T cell receptor beta chains below was sequenced from the same sample in a study of CD8+CD57+ T cells in acquired aplastic anemia. Patients included in sequencing had previously demonstrated CD8+CD57+ cell expansion by flow cytometry. Genomic DNA, the template, was used for profiling of the TCR beta VDJ and CDR3. Each CDR3 protein gets one entry after TCRdb re-called the reads with MiXCR. The sample holds 450,000 to 600,000 distinct CDR3 sequences, about a third seen once. What was sequenced was sorted CD4+, CD8+, or CD8+CD57+ T cells (not recorded which) from PBMCs. Receptors were obtained from a human donor with aplastic anemia.

This clonotype was picked up many times. The V call is TRBV19, the J call TRBJ1-5, with D maybe TRBD1 (5 bases). Trimming shortened V by 1 base and J by 5 bases, and 12 bases separated the two germline ends. The germline V gene encodes CDR1 LNHDA and CDR2 SQIVND (reference sequence). This CDR3 is 15 amino acids long. CDR3 DNA: TGTGCCAGTAGTATAGTGGGGGGATCGGATCAGCCCCAGCATTTT. Residues: CASSIVGGSDQPQHF.

This clonotype was counted ten times or more. The chain recombines TRBV2 with TRBJ1-5, with no clear D. Per the germline V gene, CDR1 is SNHLY and CDR2 is FYNNEI. This CDR3 is built from 13 residues. V was shortened by 7 bases and J by 0 bases, with 7 bases between the two germline ends. CDR3 nucleotide sequence: TGTGCCAGCAATCGTCGTAGCAATCAGCCCCAGCATTTT. Translating gives CASNRRSNQPQHF. The full variable domain, with the rest looked up from reference TRBV2 and TRBJ1-5, is EPEVTQTPSHQVTQMGQEVILRCVPISNHLYFYWYRQILGQKVEFLVSFYNNEISEKSEIFDDQFSVERPDGSNFTLKIRSTKLEDSAMYFCASNRRSNQPQHFGDGTRLSIL.

This clonotype has a count of ten or more. This rearrangement joins TRBV2 to TRBJ2-5; D may be TRBD1 or TRBD2 (5 bases each). The CDR3 extends over 12 amino acids. V was clipped by 8 bases and J by 0 bases, with 7 bases between them. The germline CDR1 and CDR2 sequences are SNHLY and FYNNEI. CDR3 residues: CASGTHQETQYF. The DNA of the CDR3 is TGTGCCAGCGGGACGCACCAAGAGACCCAGTACTTC.

Many counts were recorded for this clonotype. The chain has TRBV7-8 and TRBJ1-4; no firm D call. Germline V gene sequence: CDR1 SGHVS, CDR2 FQNEAQ. The CDR3 extends over 12 amino acids. V lost 1 base and J lost 8, with 5 bases in between. The CDR3 region is CASSLEREKLFF. The CDR3, as DNA: TGTGCCAGCAGCTTAGAACGGGAAAAACTGTTTTTT.

This clonotype occurred many times. This chain joins TRBV20-1 and TRBJ2-5; 10 bases are shared with TRBD1. CDR1 and CDR2 from the germline V gene are DFQATT and SNEGSKA (reference sequence). V lost 6 bases and J lost 4; bases outside the gene matches: 5. The CDR3 totals 13 residues. This CDR3 is CSASRTGGETQYF. CDR3 nucleotides: TGCAGTGCGAGTAGGACAGGGGGAGAGACCCAGTACTTC.

This clonotype was seen many times. The chain recombines TRBV9 with TRBJ1-1; D not certain. Per germline, CDR1 SGDLS and CDR2 YYNGEE. This CDR3 contains 14 residues. Trimming stripped 0 bases from V and 3 bases from J, with 9 bases between. The CDR3 spells CASSVGPRDTEAFF. CDR3 DNA sequence: TGTGCCAGCAGCGTAGGGCCTAGGGACACTGAAGCTTTCTTT.

This clonotype showed up many times. The chain is built from TRBV7-3 and TRBJ1-3; D uncertain. Germline V gene sequence: CDR1 SGHTA, CDR2 FQGTGA. V lost 5 bases, J lost 4 bases, and 18 bases lay in between. CDR3 length equals 16 residues. CDR3 amino acids: CASSHGPLVDGNTIYF. Written as DNA, the CDR3 is TGTGCCAGCAGCCACGGGCCCTTAGTGGACGGAAACACCATATATTTT.

This clonotype came up a few times. The rearrangement links TRBV5-6 to TRBJ2-7; D assignment may be TRBD1 or TRBD2 (5 bases each). The CDR3 has 13 residues. V was clipped by 7 bases and J by 5 bases, with 16 bases between them. Germline V gene sequence: CDR1 SGHDT, CDR2 YYEEEE. CDR3 residues: CASSGRVSNEQYF. The CDR3 nucleotides are TGTGCCAGCTCGGGGCGGGTATCTAACGAGCAGTACTTC. Using reference TRBV5-6 and TRBJ2-7 for the parts outside the CDR3, the full variable domain is DAGVTQSPTHLIKTRGQQVTLRCSPKSGHDTVSWYQQALGQGPQFIFQYYEEEERQRGNFPDRFSGHQFPNYSSELNVNALLLGDSALYLCASSGRVSNEQYFGPGTRLTVT.

In the case of this clonotype: One end of the junction fails to match germline, which may point to a read error. CDR3 sequence: CASRGGNGEQYF. CDR3 sequence (DNA): TGTGCTAGTAGAGGGGGTAACGGCGAGCAGTACTTC. The gene calls are TRBV19 and TRBJ2-7; D is perhaps TRBD1 (6 bases). This CDR3 is built from 12 residues. Germline V lookup: CDR1 LNHDA, CDR2 SQIVND (reference sequence).

About this clonotype itself: At one boundary the junction diverges from the germline segment, which might be a read error. V gene TRBV24-1 combines with J gene TRBJ2-7, with D possibly TRBD1 on 6 matching bases. This CDR3 has 8 amino acids. CDR1 and CDR2 from the germline V gene are KGHDR and SFDVKD. In nucleotides, the CDR3 is TGTGCCACCAGCTCAGGGGTCTTC. This translates into CATSSGVF.